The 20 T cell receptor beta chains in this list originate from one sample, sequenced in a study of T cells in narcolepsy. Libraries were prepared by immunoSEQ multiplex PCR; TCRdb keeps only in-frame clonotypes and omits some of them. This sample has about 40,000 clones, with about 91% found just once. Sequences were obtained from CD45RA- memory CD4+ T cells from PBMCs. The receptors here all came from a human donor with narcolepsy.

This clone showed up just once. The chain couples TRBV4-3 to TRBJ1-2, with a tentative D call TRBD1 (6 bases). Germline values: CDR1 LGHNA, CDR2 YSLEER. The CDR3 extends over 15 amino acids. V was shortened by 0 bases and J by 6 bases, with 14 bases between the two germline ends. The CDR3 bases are TGCGCCAGCAGCCAAGAACGAGGAGGGGGAGATGGCTACACCTTC. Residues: CASSQERGGGDGYTF.

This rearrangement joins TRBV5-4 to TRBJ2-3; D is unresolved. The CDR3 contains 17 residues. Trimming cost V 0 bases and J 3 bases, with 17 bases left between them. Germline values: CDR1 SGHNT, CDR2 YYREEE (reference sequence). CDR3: CASSLAKGGRDTDTQYF. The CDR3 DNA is TGTGCCAGCAGCTTGGCAAAAGGTGGTAGGGATACAGATACGCAGTATTTT.

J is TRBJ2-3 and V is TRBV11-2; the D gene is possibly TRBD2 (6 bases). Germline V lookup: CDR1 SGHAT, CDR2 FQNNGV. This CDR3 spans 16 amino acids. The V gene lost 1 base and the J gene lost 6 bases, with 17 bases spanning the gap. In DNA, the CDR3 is TGTGCCAGCAGCTTAGGAGCGGGTGGACGCATGGATACGCAGTATTTT. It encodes CASSLGAGGRMDTQYF.

CDR3 protein: CASSLAGGLAYEQYF. The CDR3 DNA reads as TGCGCCAGCAGCTTGGCGGGGGGACTAGCCTACGAGCAGTACTTC. V is TRBV5-1 and J is TRBJ2-7, with TRBD2 matching over 8 bases. Unmatched junction bases numbered 4, after V lost 0 bases and J lost 2 bases. Germline loops: CDR1 SGHRS, CDR2 YFSETQ. The CDR3 runs 15 residues.

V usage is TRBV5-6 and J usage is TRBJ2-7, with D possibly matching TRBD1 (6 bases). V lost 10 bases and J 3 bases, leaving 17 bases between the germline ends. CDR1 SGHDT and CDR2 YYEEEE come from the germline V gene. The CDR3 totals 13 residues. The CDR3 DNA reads TGTGCCTCAGGGGTTTACCTCTTCTACGAGCAGTACTTC. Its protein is CASGVYLFYEQYF.

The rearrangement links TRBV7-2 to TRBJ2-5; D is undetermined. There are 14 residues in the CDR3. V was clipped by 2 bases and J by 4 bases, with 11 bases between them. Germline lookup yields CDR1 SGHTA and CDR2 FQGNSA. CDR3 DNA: TGTGCCAGCAGCTTACTCCCCACGGGAGAGACCCAGTACTTC. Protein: CASSLLPTGETQYF.

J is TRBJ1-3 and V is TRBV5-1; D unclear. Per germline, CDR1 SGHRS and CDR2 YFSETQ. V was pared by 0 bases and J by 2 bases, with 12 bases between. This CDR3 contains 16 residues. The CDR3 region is CASSLDVGSAGNTIYF. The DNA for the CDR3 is TGCGCCAGCAGCTTGGATGTGGGTTCGGCTGGAAACACCATATATTTT.

As DNA, the CDR3 is TGTGCCAGCAGTGTATCGAGATCTGGGGCCAACGTCCTGACTTTC. Translation gives CASSVSRSGANVLTF. The chain links TRBV2 to TRBJ2-6; D is undetermined. The CDR3 covers 15 residues. In germline, CDR1 is SNHLY, CDR2 FYNNEI. V lost 4 bases to trimming and J lost 1 base, with 8 bases between them.

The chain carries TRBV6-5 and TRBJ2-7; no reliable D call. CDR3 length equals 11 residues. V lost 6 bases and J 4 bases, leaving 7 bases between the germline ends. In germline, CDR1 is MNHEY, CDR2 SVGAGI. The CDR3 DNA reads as TGTGCCAGCAGCCCCCTTTACGAGCAGTACTTC. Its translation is CASSPLYEQYF.

CDR3 nucleotide sequence: TGTGCCAGCAGAGAGGGGAGCTCCTATAATTCACCCCTCCACTTT. It codes for CASREGSSYNSPLHF. The J gene is TRBJ1-6, the V gene TRBV5-4, with TRBD1 as a possible D gene (5 bases). In germline, CDR1 is SGHNT, CDR2 YYREEE (reference sequence). Trimming stripped 5 bases from V and 0 bases from J, with 9 bases between. The CDR3 has 15 residues.

CDR3 in amino acids: CASSSGAPGLEGETQYF. As DNA, the CDR3 is TGTGCCAGCAGCTCAGGAGCACCGGGACTAGAAGGAGAGACCCAGTACTTC. The chain employs TRBV11-3 and TRBJ2-5; 8 positions match TRBD2. This CDR3 contains 17 residues. V shed 4 bases, J shed 4 bases, and the junction held 14 bases outside the gene matches. Per germline, CDR1 SGHNT and CDR2 YENEEA. Full variable domain (rest looked up from reference TRBV11-3 and TRBJ2-5): EAGVVQSPRYKIIEKKQPVAFWCNPISGHNTLYWYLQNLGQGPELLIRYENEEAVDDSQLPKDRFSAERLKGVDSTLKIQPAELGDSAVYLCASSSGAPGLEGETQYFGPGTRLLVL.

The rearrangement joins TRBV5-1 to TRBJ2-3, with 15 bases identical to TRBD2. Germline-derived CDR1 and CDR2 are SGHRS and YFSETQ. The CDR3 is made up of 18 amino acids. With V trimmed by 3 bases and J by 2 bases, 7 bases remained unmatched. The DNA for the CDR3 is TGCGCCAGCAGCTCTGGACTAGCGGGAGGGCGAGCCACAGATACGCAGTATTTT. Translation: CASSSGLAGGRATDTQYF.

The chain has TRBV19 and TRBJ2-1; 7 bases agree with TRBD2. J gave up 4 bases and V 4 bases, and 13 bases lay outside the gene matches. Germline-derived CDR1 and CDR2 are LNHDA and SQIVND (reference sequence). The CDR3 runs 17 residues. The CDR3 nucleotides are TGTGCCAGTAGTACCGGGACTATCCGCCCAATTTACAATGAGCAGTTCTTC. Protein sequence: CASSTGTIRPIYNEQFF. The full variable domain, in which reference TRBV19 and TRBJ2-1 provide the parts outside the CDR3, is DGGITQSPKYLFRKEGQNVTLSCEQNLNHDAMYWYRQDPGQGLRLIYYSQIVNDFQKGDIAEGYSVSREKKESFPLTVTSAQKNPTAFYLCASSTGTIRPIYNEQFFGPGTRLTVL.

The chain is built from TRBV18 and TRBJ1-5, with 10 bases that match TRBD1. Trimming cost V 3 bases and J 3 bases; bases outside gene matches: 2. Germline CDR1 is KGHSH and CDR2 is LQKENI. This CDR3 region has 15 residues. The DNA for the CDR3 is TGTGCCAGCTCACCGGGGACAGGGGTCAATCAGCCCCAGCATTTT. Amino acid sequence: CASSPGTGVNQPQHF.

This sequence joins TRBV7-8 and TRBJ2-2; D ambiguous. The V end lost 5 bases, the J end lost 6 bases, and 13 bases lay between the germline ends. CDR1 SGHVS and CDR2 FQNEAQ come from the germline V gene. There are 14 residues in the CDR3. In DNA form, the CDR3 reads TGTGCCAGCAGCCAAGGCCTAGGTGCCGGGGAGCTGTTTTTT. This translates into CASSQGLGAGELFF.

This chain's CDR3 is CASSHYSDRDTYGYTF. CDR3 DNA: TGTGCCAGCTCACACTATTCAGACCGGGACACCTACGGCTACACCTTC. The rearrangement links TRBV18 to TRBJ1-2; TRBD1 might be the D (6 bases). Looked up from germline, CDR1 is KGHSH and CDR2 is LQKENI. V was clipped by 4 bases and J by 8 bases, with 23 bases between them. The CDR3 has 16 residues. The variable domain in full, with the rest retrieved from reference TRBV18 and TRBJ1-2, is NAGVMQNPRHLVRRRGQEARLRCSPMKGHSHVYWYRQLPEEGLKFMVYLQKENIIDESGMPKERFSAEFPKEGPSILRIQQVVRGDSAAYFCASSHYSDRDTYGYTFGSGTRLTVV.

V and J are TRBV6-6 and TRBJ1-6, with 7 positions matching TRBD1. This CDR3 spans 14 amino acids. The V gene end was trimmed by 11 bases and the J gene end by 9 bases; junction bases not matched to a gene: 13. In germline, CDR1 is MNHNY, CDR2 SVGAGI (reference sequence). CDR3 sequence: CAVRTGVRGSPLHF. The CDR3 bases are TGTGCCGTAAGAACAGGGGTCAGAGGTTCACCCCTCCACTTT.

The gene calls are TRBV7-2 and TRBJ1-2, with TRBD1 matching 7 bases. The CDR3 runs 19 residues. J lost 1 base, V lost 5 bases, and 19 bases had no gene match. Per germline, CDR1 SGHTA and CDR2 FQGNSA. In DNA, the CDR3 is TGTGCCAGCAGCCCTAACCCAGGGGGGAACTCTCGTCATAACTATGGCTACACCTTC. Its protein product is CASSPNPGGNSRHNYGYTF.

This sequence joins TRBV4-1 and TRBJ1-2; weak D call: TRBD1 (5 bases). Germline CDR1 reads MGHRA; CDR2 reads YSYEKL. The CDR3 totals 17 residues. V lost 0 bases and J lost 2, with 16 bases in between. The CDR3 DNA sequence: TGCGCCAGCAGCCAAGAATTAACCCCGGGACGGAACTATGGCTACACCTTC. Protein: CASSQELTPGRNYGYTF.

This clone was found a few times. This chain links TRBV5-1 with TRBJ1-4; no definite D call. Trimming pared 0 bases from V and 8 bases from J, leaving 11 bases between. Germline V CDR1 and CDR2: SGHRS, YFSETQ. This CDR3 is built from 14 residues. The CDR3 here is CASSLDGPEEKLFF. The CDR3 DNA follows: TGCGCCAGCAGCTTGGATGGTCCGGAGGAAAAACTGTTTTTT. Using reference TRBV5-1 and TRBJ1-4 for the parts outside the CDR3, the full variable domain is KAGVTQTPRYLIKTRGQQVTLSCSPISGHRSVSWYQQTPGQGLQFLFEYFSETQRNKGNFPGRFSGRQFSNSRSEMNVSTLELGDSALYLCASSLDGPEEKLFFGSGTQLSVL.